This T cell receptor beta chain comes out of a study of blood T cell repertoires in COVID-19. As for the study in general: The origin of the acute and convalescent COVID-19 samples was the United States, Italy and Spain. T cells, B-cell-depleted T cells, or PBMCs supplied cDNA or gDNA.

Study processing details: By means of reference gene primer amplification, nucleated cell counts were estimated. Produced via immunoSEQ multiplex PCR; TCRdb's table is partial and in-frame only. Clone size and the V and J calls come from that table; the DNA yielded D and trimming. The sample carries about 280,000 clones, more than 85% recorded once. Germline assignment: CDR1 SNHLY and CDR2 FYNNEI. J lost 3 bases, V lost 3 bases, and 1 base had no gene match. CDR3 length: 14 amino acids. The receptor was isolated from a middle-aged man with acute or convalescent COVID-19. The chain recombines TRBV2 with TRBJ1-2; 10 bases agree with TRBD1. Sequenced material: peripheral blood. The CDR3 is CASSDGTGDYGYTF. CDR3 in DNA: TGTGCCAGCAGTGATGGGACAGGGGACTATGGCTACACCTTC.